This TCR beta chain was obtained from a study of molecular identifiers for immune sequencing clone quantification. Overall study context: In replicates, RNA from 20,000 or 100,000 naive CD8 cells was split five ways, four sequenced.

J lost 3 bases, V lost 6 bases, and 11 bases had no gene match. This CDR3 is 15 amino acids long. CDR1 and CDR2 from the germline V gene are MDHEN and SYDVKM. With regard to this clonotype: A clone one base away is much larger, so this may be a read error.

TCRdb processed the PCR reads anew with MiXCR; each CDR3 protein has one entry. The sample holds 65,000 to 70,000 distinct CDR3 sequences, about a sixth seen once. The TCR originated in a human donor in good health. Some libraries in this study had Jurkat cell RNA spiked in. Sequencing was done on a sample of naive CD8+ T cells from blood, with Jurkat cell RNA spiked in. Subset denoted: FACS-sorted CD8+CD4-CCR7+CD45RA+ naive T cells. The genes are TRBV28 and TRBJ2-7; 7 nucleotides agree with TRBD2. The CDR3 region has the DNA TGTGCCAGCAGGGGCAGCCTGGGGGGGGACTACGAGCAGTACTTC. As protein: CASRGSLGGDYEQYF.